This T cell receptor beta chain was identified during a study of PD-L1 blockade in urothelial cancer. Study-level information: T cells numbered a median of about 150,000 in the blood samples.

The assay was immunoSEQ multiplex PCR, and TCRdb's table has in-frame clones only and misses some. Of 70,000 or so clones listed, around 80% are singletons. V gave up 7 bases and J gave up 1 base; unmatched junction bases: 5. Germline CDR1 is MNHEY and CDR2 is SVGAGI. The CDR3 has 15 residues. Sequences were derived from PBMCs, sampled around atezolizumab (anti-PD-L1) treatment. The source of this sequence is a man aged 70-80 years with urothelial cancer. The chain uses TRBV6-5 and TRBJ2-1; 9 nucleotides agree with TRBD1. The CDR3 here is CASKGGQGSYNEQFF. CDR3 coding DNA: TGTGCCAGCAAGGGGGGACAGGGATCCTACAATGAGCAGTTCTTC.